These 24 T cell receptor beta chains were sequenced from one sample in a study of shared clonotypes between healthy human individuals. Measured with immunoSEQ multiplex PCR; TCRdb has only the in-frame clones, and not every one. Seen here are 2.3 million or so clones, approximately 93% observed once, and the top ten hold around 0.4%. Sequenced material: naive CD4+ T cells from PBMCs. Subset reported: CD45RA+ positively selected. Source of these receptors: a man aged 18 to 29 in good health. Some clones in this sample may be carry-over from other donors' samples.

The chain joins TRBV4-2 to TRBJ1-4; no clear D gene. Germline values: CDR1 LGHNA, CDR2 YNFKEQ. V was clipped by 2 bases and J by 8 bases, with 15 bases between them. There are 15 residues in the CDR3. The CDR3 region has the DNA TGTGCCAGCAGCCAATCCACGTGGGAGGAGGAAAAACTGTTTTTT. Encoded protein: CASSQSTWEEEKLFF.

This clone was seen once. CDR3 nucleotide sequence: TGTGCCAGCAGCCCGCTAGGGGGGGCTCCCAGCACCGGGGAGCTGTTTTTT. Its translation: CASSPLGGAPSTGELFF. V usage is TRBV7-3 and J usage is TRBJ2-2, with D maybe TRBD2 (7 bases). The V gene's germline CDR1 is SGHTA and CDR2 FQGTGA. V lost 5 bases and J lost 4, with 20 bases in between. The CDR3 covers 17 residues.

V and J are TRBV5-1 and TRBJ2-3; 7 nucleotides agree with TRBD2. The germline V gene encodes CDR1 SGHRS and CDR2 YFSETQ. The CDR3 length is 14 residues. Unmatched junction bases numbered 6, after V lost 2 bases and J lost 6 bases. CDR3 DNA: TGCGCCAGCAGCTTTCCTAGCGGAAGGGATACGCAGTATTTT. As protein: CASSFPSGRDTQYF.

The sample holds a few counts of this clone. The chain links TRBV7-9 to TRBJ1-1; D is ambiguous. CDR3 size: 12 residues. Trimming took off 1 base at V and 6 bases at J, with 6 bases between the two ends. The germline V gene encodes CDR1 SEHNR and CDR2 FQNEAQ (reference sequence). The CDR3 is CASSLDFAEAFF. The CDR3 region has the DNA TGTGCCAGCAGCTTAGATTTCGCTGAAGCTTTCTTT.

V and J are TRBV10-3 and TRBJ2-3; D not certain. Trimming removed 4 bases from V and 6 bases from J, with 11 bases in between. CDR1 and CDR2 (germline): ENHRY, SYGVKD. CDR3 length: 13 residues. CDR3 in DNA: TGTGCCATCAGTGTCTCCCTAGTTGATACGCAGTATTTT. It encodes CAISVSLVDTQYF.

The chain has TRBV6-9 and TRBJ1-1, with D maybe TRBD1 (5 bases). V lost 2 bases and J 1 base, leaving 8 bases between the germline ends. The germline V gene has CDR1 MNHGY and CDR2 SVAAGI. The CDR3 runs 14 residues. Here the CDR3 DNA reads TGTGCCAGCAGTTATGGGGGGAGGAACACTGAAGCTTTCTTT. It translates to CASSYGGRNTEAFF.

The CDR3 nucleotides read TGTGCCAGCAGCTACCAAGCGGGCGAGGGGGAGACCCAGTACTTC. Amino acids: CASSYQAGEGETQYF. The chain uses TRBV7-2 and TRBJ2-5; D is perhaps TRBD2 (6 bases). Germline V gene sequence: CDR1 SGHTA, CDR2 FQGNSA. V lost 4 bases and J 5 bases, leaving 17 bases between the germline ends. The CDR3 extends over 15 amino acids.

This chain joins TRBV7-2 and TRBJ2-1; 11 bases align to TRBD2. The germline V gene has CDR1 SGHTA and CDR2 FQGNSA. The CDR3 is 14 amino acids. Trimming at V came to 7 bases and at J to 5 bases, leaving 4 bases not matched to a gene. The DNA for the CDR3 is TGTGCCAGCAAGGCGGGACTAGCGGACAATGAGCAGTTCTTC. Translating gives CASKAGLADNEQFF.

With regard to this clone: One junction end does not reproduce the germline sequence, and a read error may be involved. This chain uses TRBV28 with TRBJ2-7, with D perhaps matching TRBD1 (5 bases). The CDR3 is made up of 12 amino acids. Looked up from germline, CDR1 is MDHEN and CDR2 is SYDVKM. CDR3 sequence (DNA): TGTGCCAGCAGTTTATCCACAGGACCACCGACGTTC. Translation gives CASSLSTGPPTF.

V is TRBV19 and J is TRBJ1-4; a weak D match, TRBD1 (6 bases). Trimming stripped 3 bases from V and 3 bases from J, with 8 bases between. Looked up from germline, CDR1 is LNHDA and CDR2 is SQIVND (reference sequence). The CDR3 sequence is 14 residues long. CDR3 amino acids: CASSIRTANEKLFF. The CDR3 DNA sequence: TGTGCCAGTAGTATCCGGACAGCTAATGAAAAACTGTTTTTT.

Only one count was recorded for this clone. The chain joins TRBV2 to TRBJ1-4; 9 bases match TRBD1. Germline loops: CDR1 SNHLY, CDR2 FYNNEI. The CDR3 length is 14 residues. V lost 6 bases and J lost 6; bases outside the gene matches: 5. CDR3 protein: CASSQDRGYEKLFF. The CDR3 nucleotides read TGTGCCAGCAGCCAAGACAGGGGGTATGAAAAACTGTTTTTT. The whole variable domain, filled in from reference TRBV2 and TRBJ1-4, reads EPEVTQTPSHQVTQMGQEVILRCVPISNHLYFYWYRQILGQKVEFLVSFYNNEISEKSEIFDDQFSVERPDGSNFTLKIRSTKLEDSAMYFCASSQDRGYEKLFFGSGTQLSVL.

This chain joins TRBV30 and TRBJ2-2; 7 bases agree with TRBD1. This CDR3 comprises 15 residues. V lost 4 bases to trimming and J lost 4 bases; unmatched junction nucleotides: 9. Germline CDR1 reads GTSNPN; CDR2 reads SVGIG (reference sequence). CDR3 bases: TGTGCCTGGAACCCCGGGACAGTACCCACCGGGGAGCTGTTTTTT. Protein product: CAWNPGTVPTGELFF.

This clone has a handful of counts. The rearrangement joins TRBV6-4 to TRBJ2-1; tentatively, D is TRBD2 (6 bases). The CDR3 runs 14 residues. The V gene lost 4 bases and the J gene lost 7 bases, with 14 bases spanning the gap. Germline CDR1 and CDR2: MRHNA and SNTAGT. As DNA, the CDR3 is TGTGCCAGCAGTGTCGAACTAGCTATAAATGAGCAGTTCTTC. It encodes CASSVELAINEQFF.

This sequence joins TRBV7-3 and TRBJ2-2; D may be TRBD1 or TRBD2 (5 bases each). This CDR3 spans 13 amino acids. Trimming took 4 bases from V and 6 from J, leaving 9 bases between them. Germline V lookup: CDR1 SGHTA, CDR2 FQGTGA. The CDR3 protein is CASSWDAPGELFF. In DNA form, the CDR3 reads TGTGCCAGCAGCTGGGACGCCCCCGGGGAGCTGTTTTTT. Full variable domain (remainder filled in from reference TRBV7-3 and TRBJ2-2): GAGVSQTPSNKVTEKGKYVELRCDPISGHTALYWYRQSLGQGPEFLIYFQGTGAADDSGLPNDRFFAVRPEGSVSTLKIQRTERGDSAVYLCASSWDAPGELFFGEGSRLTVL.

This clone has just one count. This sequence joins TRBV28 and TRBJ2-5, with 7 bases fitting TRBD1. Germline V gene sequence: CDR1 MDHEN, CDR2 SYDVKM. This CDR3 contains 14 residues. V shed 6 bases and J 4 bases; nucleotides not matched to a gene: 8. This chain's CDR3 is CASSRRQGGETQYF. The CDR3 DNA sequence: TGTGCCAGCAGCCGCAGACAGGGCGGAGAGACCCAGTACTTC.

The chain employs TRBV18 and TRBJ1-2, with D possibly matching TRBD1 (5 bases). This CDR3 comprises 14 residues. Trimming stripped 3 bases from V and 6 bases from J, with 14 bases between. The germline CDR1 and CDR2 sequences are KGHSH and LQKENI. CDR3 region: CASSPSGGADGYTF. CDR3 in DNA: TGTGCCAGCTCACCCTCCGGAGGGGCCGATGGCTACACCTTC.

The V gene is TRBV5-8, the J gene TRBJ1-4; D is perhaps TRBD1 (5 bases). Germline CDR1 and CDR2: SGHTS and YDEGEE. The CDR3 is made up of 15 amino acids. V was cut by 4 bases and J by 7 bases, with 17 bases left in between. CDR3 residues: CASSTGTLGGEKLFF. The CDR3 region has the DNA TGTGCCAGCAGCACGGGGACTCTGGGTGGTGAAAAACTGTTTTTT. The whole variable domain, remainder taken from reference TRBV5-8 and TRBJ1-4, is EAGVTQSPTHLIKTRGQQATLRCSPISGHTSVYWYQQALGLGLQFLLWYDEGEERNRGNFPPRFSGRQFPNYSSELNVNALELEDSALYLCASSTGTLGGEKLFFGSGTQLSVL.

This clone appeared a single time. Additional DNA sequences in this sample encode the identical CDR3. The chain carries TRBV5-1 and TRBJ1-1; D ambiguous. Trimming stripped 5 bases from V and 1 base from J, with 9 bases between. The length of the CDR3 is 13 residues. Germline V gene data show CDR1 as SGHRS and CDR2 as YFSETQ. The CDR3 DNA reads as TGCGCCAGCAGTCCCCAGGCGAACACTGAAGCTTTCTTT. Protein product: CASSPQANTEAFF.

The V and J genes are TRBV7-3 and TRBJ2-7, with D possibly being TRBD2 (6 bases). Looked up from germline, CDR1 is SGHTA and CDR2 is FQGTGA. This CDR3 spans 15 amino acids. Trimming took 0 bases from V and 0 from J, leaving 9 bases between them. The CDR3 protein is CASSLTSGNSYEQYF. CDR3 nucleotide sequence: TGTGCCAGCAGCTTAACTAGCGGAAACTCCTACGAGCAGTACTTC.

The chain combines TRBV5-6 with TRBJ2-1; D is undetermined. CDR1 is SGHDT, CDR2 YYEEEE, per germline. Between the trimmed V and J ends, which lost 0 bases and 0 bases, there was a span of 10 bases. The CDR3 consists of 16 residues. DNA of the CDR3: TGTGCCAGCAGCTTGGAGGCTCAAAACTCCTACAATGAGCAGTTCTTC. This encodes CASSLEAQNSYNEQFF.

The rearrangement joins TRBV11-2 to TRBJ2-1; TRBD2 aligns across 11 bases. Trimming took 4 bases from V and 4 from J; bases not matched to a gene: 6. Germline CDR1 and CDR2: SGHAT and FQNNGV. The CDR3 extends over 16 amino acids. CDR3 DNA sequence: TGTGCCAGCAGCTCGCCGACTAGCGGGATTTACAATGAGCAGTTCTTC. The encoded protein is CASSSPTSGIYNEQFF. Together with reference TRBV11-2 and TRBJ2-1, the CDR3 gives the full variable domain: EAGVAQSPRYKIIEKRQSVAFWCNPISGHATLYWYQQILGQGPKLLIQFQNNGVVDDSQLPKDRFSAERLKGVDSTLKIQPAKLEDSAVYLCASSSPTSGIYNEQFFGPGTRLTVL.

This sequence joins TRBV5-1 and TRBJ2-5, with a weak D call TRBD2 (5 bases). The CDR3 runs to 16 residues. The V end lost 2 bases, the J end lost 5 bases, and 19 bases lay between the germline ends. The germline V gene has CDR1 SGHRS and CDR2 YFSETQ. The CDR3 sequence is CASSLRGAGQWETQYF. CDR3 in DNA: TGCGCCAGCAGCTTACGGGGAGCAGGTCAATGGGAGACCCAGTACTTC.

The chain has TRBV10-3 and TRBJ2-5, with D unclear. Trimming took 8 bases from V and 5 from J, leaving 12 bases between them. The CDR3 is 12 amino acids. The germline V gene has CDR1 ENHRY and CDR2 SYGVKD. Here the CDR3 DNA reads TGTGCCATCGGTAAGGGAACGGAGACCCAGTACTTC. This encodes CAIGKGTETQYF.

The chain joins TRBV4-1 to TRBJ2-1, with a tentative D call TRBD2 (6 bases). The germline V and J ends were trimmed by 0 bases and 6 bases, with 12 bases remaining between them. From germline, CDR1 is MGHRA and CDR2 YSYEKL. The CDR3 extends over 15 amino acids. The CDR3 bases are TGCGCCAGCAGCCAAGAAGGGGCGGGAAGCAATGAGCAGTTCTTC. Translation gives CASSQEGAGSNEQFF.